A selection of T cell receptor beta chains follows, all from one sample in a study of T-cell reconstitution after alpha-beta-depleted transplantation in children. In TCRdb, the PCR reads were re-called with MiXCR into one record per CDR3 protein. The sample contains hundreds of thousands of distinct CDR3 sequences, 10% to 15% of which appear only once. Sequencing was performed on PBMCs, taken before TCRalphabeta/CD19-depleted stem cell transplant. All receptors derive from a girl aged 2 to 10 with congenital amegakaryocytic thrombocytopenia, due to receive a stem cell transplant. The CDR3 runs from the conserved cysteine through the conserved F or W. D genes are given only for firm matches. Only some rows state a clone size, as once, few, many or a class for expanded clones.

TRBV6-4	NA	TRBJ2-1	NA	TGTGCCAGACCAAAAACAAGCTACAATGAGCAGTTCTTC	CARPKTSYNEQFF
TRBV5-1	TRBD2	TRBJ2-1	NA	TGCGCCAGCAGCTTGGTTAGCGGGAGCCTCAGGGCGTTCTTC	CASSLVSGSLRAFF
TRBV3-1	TRBD1	TRBJ1-1	many	TGTGCCAGCAGCCCCACCCAACATACTGGACAGGGTAGGAACACTGAAGCTTTCTTT	CASSPTQHTGQGRNTEAFF
TRBV7-9	NA	TRBJ1-3	few	TGTGCCAGCAGCTTTTTAATAGGGTCCGGAAACACCATATATTTT	CASSFLIGSGNTIYF
TRBV11-2	NA	TRBJ2-1	many	TGTGCCAGCAGCCCAGGGACGAATGAGCAGTTCTTC	CASSPGTNEQFF
TRBV29-1	NA	TRBJ1-5	many	TGCAGCGTTGTTTTTTTTTGTGGGGGCACGAATCAGCCCCAGCATTTT	CSVVFFCGGTNQPQHF
TRBV2	NA	TRBJ2-7	NA	TGTGCCAGCACTGCCCAGCGGAGTGGGATTGAGCAGTACTTC	CASTAQRSGIEQYF
TRBV25-1	TRBD2	TRBJ2-2	NA	TGTGCCAGCAGCGAGCCCGCTAGCGGCGCCGGGGAGCTGTTTTTT	CASSEPASGAGELFF
TRBV27	TRBD2	TRBJ2-1	many	TGTGCCAGCAGTATGCGGGGGGGACTAGCGAGGGTTTACAATGAGCAGTTCTTC	CASSMRGGLARVYNEQFF
TRBV29-1	TRBD1	TRBJ2-5	few	TGCAGCGTGTGGACAGGAGAGACCCAGTACTTC	CSVWTGETQYF
TRBV29-1	TRBD1	TRBJ2-1	NA	TGCAGCGTGTTGACAGGGCAAATGAGGCAGTTCTTC	CSVLTGQMRQFF
TRBV4-1	NA	TRBJ2-3	few	TGCGCCAGCAGCCCAGGCCCCCAGCCTTCCCCGGATACGCAGTATTTT	CASSPGPQPSPDTQYF
TRBV15	NA	TRBJ2-7	many	TGTGCCACCAGCAGGACCAACAGGGTGGGAGAGCAGTACTTC	CATSRTNRVGEQYF
TRBV9	NA	TRBJ2-1	NA	TGTGCCAGCAGCGTATCACCGACCCATGAGCAGTTCTTC	CASSVSPTHEQFF
TRBV24-1	TRBD1	TRBJ2-6	few	TGTGCCACCAGTGAGGGACAGGCGATTTACTCTGGGGCCAACGTCCTGACTTTC	CATSEGQAIYSGANVLTF
TRBV29-1	TRBD1	TRBJ1-5	NA	TGCAGCGTTGAGGACAGGGGGATGGAGCGCAATCAGCCCCAGCATTTT	CSVEDRGMERNQPQHF
TRBV7-8	NA	TRBJ1-2	once	TGTGCCAGCAGCCGATCGGGCTTAGGAGAAGATGGCTACACCTTC	CASSRSGLGEDGYTF
TRBV20-1	TRBD2	TRBJ2-7	NA	TGCAGTGCTAGAGTCGGGACTAGCGGAGTCTACGAGCAGTACTTC	CSARVGTSGVYEQYF
TRBV5-6	TRBD1	TRBJ2-2	NA	TGTGCCAGCGACTCTTTTAGACAGGGAAGGAACACCGGGGAGCTGTTTTTT	CASDSFRQGRNTGELFF
TRBV29-1	NA	TRBJ2-1	few	TGCAGCGTCGTTCCCCGAGTGGGCGGGACGAATGAGCAGTTCTTC	CSVVPRVGGTNEQFF
TRBV5-1	TRBD2	TRBJ2-1	many	TGCGCCAGCAGCTCCCCTAGCGGGAGGACTAATGAGCAGTTCTTC	CASSSPSGRTNEQFF
TRBV7-9	TRBD2	TRBJ2-3	NA	TGTGCCAGCAGCCATACTAGCGGGAGTGATACGCAGTATTTT	CASSHTSGSDTQYF
TRBV9	NA	TRBJ2-6	many	TGTGCCAGCAGCGTACGTGAGGCCAACTCTGGGGCCAACGTCCTGACTTTC	CASSVREANSGANVLTF
TRBV7-9	NA	TRBJ1-1	NA	TGTGCCAGCATATTTGATGGCATGAGAACTGAAGCTTTCTTT	CASIFDGMRTEAFF
TRBV7-8	NA	TRBJ2-2	NA	TGTGCCAGCAGCTTAGCGAAGAGGGGGGCCCCCACCGGGGAGCTGTTTTTT	CASSLAKRGAPTGELFF
TRBV4-2	TRBD1	TRBJ2-2	many	TGTGCCAGCAGCCGACCAGGGGGCCAAGACACCGGGGAGCTGTTTTTT	CASSRPGGQDTGELFF
TRBV5-1	TRBD2	TRBJ2-1	many	TGCGCCAGCCGACCGAGCGGGGGTACCTACAATGAGCAGTTCTTC	CASRPSGGTYNEQFF
TRBV29-1	TRBD2	TRBJ2-3	NA	TGCAGCGTTGACTTCCTAGCGGGAGGGCGGGCAGATACGCAGTATTTT	CSVDFLAGGRADTQYF
TRBV29-1	TRBD2	TRBJ2-1	NA	TGCAGCGTTGAGACTTTAGCGGGAGTCCTGGGCGAGCAGTTCTTC	CSVETLAGVLGEQFF
TRBV29-1	NA	TRBJ2-5	many	TGCAGCGTCGGTCAAGGACAGCTTCAAGAGACCCAGTACTTC	CSVGQGQLQETQYF
TRBV29-1	NA	TRBJ2-5	few	TGCAGCGTTTCGGAGGGGGAGACCCAGTACTTC	CSVSEGETQYF
TRBV12-3/TRBV12-4	TRBD2	TRBJ2-7	many	TGTGCCAGCAGTATACGGACTAGCGGGAGGAATGAGCAGTACTTC	CASSIRTSGRNEQYF
TRBV27	TRBD1	TRBJ1-5	NA	TGTGCCAGCAGTGTACAGGGGACTCTAAGCAATCAGCCCCAGCATTTT	CASSVQGTLSNQPQHF
TRBV30	TRBD1	TRBJ2-2	NA	TGTGCCTGGAGTCTGGGACAGTACACCGGGGAGCTGTTTTTT	CAWSLGQYTGELFF
TRBV18	TRBD1	TRBJ1-6	NA	TGTGCCAGCTCACCAGAGGGACAGGGAAGAAATTCACCCCTCCACTTT	CASSPEGQGRNSPLHF
TRBV15	TRBD2	TRBJ2-7	NA	TGTGCCACCAGCCCCGGGACTAGCTTCTACGAGCAGTACTTC	CATSPGTSFYEQYF
TRBV5-1	NA	TRBJ2-5	many	TGCGCCAGTAATAGGGGGGAAGAGACCCAGTACTTC	CASNRGEETQYF
TRBV5-1	NA	TRBJ2-2	few	TGCGCCAGCCTGGCGGTGGGAACCGGGGAGCTGTTTTTT	CASLAVGTGELFF
TRBV29-1	TRBD1	TRBJ2-4	NA	TGCAGCGTTGAAGGGGTCCTCAGGGGGCCTCGAAACATTCAGTACTTC	CSVEGVLRGPRNIQYF
TRBV27	NA	TRBJ2-1	many	TGTGCCAGCAGTTTCCGAGGGCAGTTCAATGAGCAGTTCTTC	CASSFRGQFNEQFF
TRBV19	NA	TRBJ1-1	many	TGTGCCAGTAGTCGGGTGGCGAACACTGAAGCTTTCTTT	CASSRVANTEAFF
TRBV20-1	NA	TRBJ2-2	many	TGCAGTGCATGGGCTCTCGGCGGGGAGCTGTTTTTT	CSAWALGGELFF
TRBV5-1	NA	TRBJ2-2	many	TGCGCCAGCAGCCCCGGGACCGCGAACACCGGGGAGCTGTTTTTT	CASSPGTANTGELFF
TRBV20-1	TRBD2	TRBJ2-1	NA	TGCAGTGCTAGTCCGTCTAGCGGGCGTGAGGATGAGCAGTTCTTC	CSASPSSGREDEQFF
TRBV5-1	NA	TRBJ1-1	NA	TGCGCCAGCAGCTCTCTCGGGGTTGGGGGCGCTGAAGCTTTCTTT	CASSSLGVGGAEAFF
TRBV7-2	NA	TRBJ2-3	many	TGTGCCAGCAGCCCCCGGCCCAGCACAGATACGCAGTATTTT	CASSPRPSTDTQYF
TRBV9	NA	TRBJ2-1	many	TGTGCCAGCGGTCTGTACAATGAGCAGTTCTTC	CASGLYNEQFF
TRBV11-3	TRBD2	TRBJ2-7	many	TGTGCCAGCAGCTTAGATGGCCTAGCGGGTACCTACGAGCAGTACTTC	CASSLDGLAGTYEQYF
TRBV7-6	NA	TRBJ1-3	many	TGTGCCAGCAGCTTAGTTGTTCGGGGGAGCGGAAACACCATATATTTT	CASSLVVRGSGNTIYF
TRBV5-1	NA	TRBJ2-4	few	TGCGCCAGCAGCTTGGTGGCGGGAATAGCCAAAAACATTCAGTACTTC	CASSLVAGIAKNIQYF
TRBV2	TRBD2	TRBJ2-7	many	TGTGCCAGCTATCCCTTAGCGGGAGCCTACGAGCAGTACTTC	CASYPLAGAYEQYF
TRBV7-6	TRBD2	TRBJ2-3	NA	TGTGCCAGCAGCTCCAGAGCGGGAGGGCCTACAGATACGCAGTATTTT	CASSSRAGGPTDTQYF
TRBV29-1	TRBD1	TRBJ2-7	many	TGCAGCGCGATGGACAGGAACCAGTACGAGCAGTACTTC	CSAMDRNQYEQYF
TRBV28	TRBD1	TRBJ2-5	few	TGTGCCAGCAGACTTAGGACAGGGCCACTCCAAGAGACCCAGTACTTC	CASRLRTGPLQETQYF
TRBV4-1	TRBD2	TRBJ2-1	NA	TGCGCCAGCAGCCCCCAAACTGGGACTAGCGAGTACAATGAGCAGTTCTTC	CASSPQTGTSEYNEQFF
TRBV15	NA	TRBJ2-7	NA	TGTGCCACCAGCAGAACCGACTCGTCCTCCTACGAGCAGTACTTC	CATSRTDSSSYEQYF